The 12 T cell receptor beta chains given below trace back to one sample, sequenced in a study of immune heterogeneity within non-small cell lung tumors. With 600 to 700 ng used per sample, the template was genomic DNA from bulk tumor. Doctors removed several biopsies from each primary tumor during surgery, keeping them far apart. The study cohort was described as untreated, and its members had newly diagnosed non-small cell lung cancer. They went on to have curative surgery. Multiplex PCR with 32 V and 13 J primers amplified TCR beta CDR3. TCRdb re-derived calls from the multiplex PCR reads in MiXCR, one entry per CDR3 protein. The table has approximately 21,000 distinct CDR3 sequences, under 35% seen once. Specimen: lung tumor tissue. These receptors were obtained from a man in his forties or fifties with non-small cell lung cancer.

In regard to this clonotype: A much bigger clone sits one base away, suggesting this may be a read error. This chain joins TRBV9 and TRBJ2-3, with D hard to call. CDR1 SGDLS and CDR2 YYNGEE come from the germline V gene. Trimming removed 4 bases at V and 6 bases at J, with 9 bases between. The CDR3 spans 12 residues. DNA of the CDR3: TGTGCCAGCAGCAGGAATGACGATACGCAGTATTTT. Translation: CASSRNDDTQYF.

This clonotype was seen a handful of times. The chain is built from TRBV11-1 and TRBJ2-3, with D perhaps matching TRBD1 (6 bases). Germline CDR1 and CDR2: SGHAT and FQDESV (reference sequence). V was pared by 0 bases and J by 3 bases, with 10 bases between. There are 15 residues in the CDR3. The CDR3 is CASSLAHRVTDTQYF. CDR3 coding DNA: TGTGCCAGCAGCTTAGCGCACAGGGTTACAGATACGCAGTATTTT. The whole variable domain, remainder taken from reference TRBV11-1 and TRBJ2-3, is EAEVAQSPRYKITEKSQAVAFWCDPISGHATLYWYRQILGQGPELLVQFQDESVVDDSQLPKDRFSAERLKGVDSTLKIQPAELGDSAMYLCASSLAHRVTDTQYFGPGTRLTVL.

This clonotype was counted at least ten times. The chain has TRBV2 and TRBJ1-4, with 7 bases fitting TRBD1. Germline lookup yields CDR1 SNHLY and CDR2 FYNNEI. The CDR3 covers 14 residues. Germline trimming cut 6 bases from V and 4 bases from J; bases unmatched to any gene: 5. CDR3 nucleotides: TGTGCCAGCAGCCCGGGACAGCATAATGAAAAACTGTTTTTT. Translating it yields CASSPGQHNEKLFF. The full variable domain, its missing parts supplied by reference TRBV2 and TRBJ1-4, is EPEVTQTPSHQVTQMGQEVILRCVPISNHLYFYWYRQILGQKVEFLVSFYNNEISEKSEIFDDQFSVERPDGSNFTLKIRSTKLEDSAMYFCASSPGQHNEKLFFGSGTQLSVL.

This clonotype is categorized as medium-sized (0.01 to 0.1%). The chain joins TRBV19 to TRBJ2-3, with TRBD2 identical over 9 bases. With 2 bases clipped from V and 2 bases from J, the junction kept 5 bases outside the gene matches. Germline CDR1 is LNHDA and CDR2 is SQIVND (reference sequence). CDR3 length equals 16 residues. The CDR3 coding sequence is TGTGCCAGTAGTATAAGTGCTAGCGGGGACACAGATACGCAGTATTTT. Translated: CASSISASGDTDTQYF.

In the case of this clonotype: It may be a read error: a sequence one base away is much more abundant. The chain uses TRBV11-3 and TRBJ2-7, with D hard to call. The CDR3 totals 15 residues. Trimming pared 0 bases from V and 3 bases from J, leaving 12 bases between. The V gene's germline CDR1 is SGHNT and CDR2 YENEEA. The CDR3 nucleotides read TGTGCCAGCAGCTTAGATCAATATCCCCTCTACGAGCAGTACTTC. Protein sequence: CASSLDQYPLYEQYF.

This clonotype was seen more than once but under ten times. The chain joins TRBV24-1 to TRBJ2-3, with 13 bases that match TRBD2. CDR1 KGHDR and CDR2 SFDVKD come from the germline V gene. The V segment lost 3 bases and the J segment 5 bases; nucleotides outside the gene matches: 10. The CDR3 is made up of 18 amino acids. The CDR3 is CATSDRRTSGRNKDTQYF. For the CDR3, the DNA is TGTGCCACCAGTGATCGAAGGACTAGCGGGAGAAATAAAGATACGCAGTATTTT.

This clonotype is categorized as medium-sized. V gene TRBV12-3 or TRBV12-4 combines with J gene TRBJ1-5, with D maybe TRBD1 (6 bases). The CDR3 sequence is 15 residues long. Trimming pared 1 base from V and 4 bases from J, leaving 11 bases between. CDR3 region: CASSLGGGGNQPQHF. For the CDR3, the DNA is TGTGCCAGCAGTTTAGGGGGGGGCGGGAATCAGCCCCAGCATTTT.

This clonotype is medium-sized in the sample. This chain uses TRBV6-1 with TRBJ2-7, with TRBD2 matching over 9 bases. V shed 6 bases and J 2 bases; nucleotides not matched to a gene: 5. Germline-derived CDR1 and CDR2 are MNHNS and SASEGT. This CDR3 region has 14 residues. The CDR3, as DNA: TGTGCCAGCAGCCCGGGACTAGCAACCTACGAGCAGTACTTC. It specifies CASSPGLATYEQYF.

This clonotype was found many times. V is TRBV19 and J is TRBJ1-5; 11 bases line up with TRBD1. From germline, CDR1 is LNHDA and CDR2 SQIVND (reference sequence). Losses at the gene ends were 5 bases for V and 2 bases for J; bases not matched to a gene: 2. This CDR3 is built from 15 residues. CDR3 protein: CASSGTGGGNQPQHF. The CDR3 DNA is TGTGCCAGTAGTGGGACAGGGGGAGGCAATCAGCCCCAGCATTTT.

For this clonotype: The junction and the germline gene differ at one end; a read error may be behind it. The gene calls are TRBV5-1 and TRBJ2-2; D unclear. CDR1 is SGHRS, CDR2 YFSETQ, per germline. The CDR3 totals 14 residues. For the CDR3, the DNA is TGCGCCAGGAGCTTTTTACAGCCCACCGGGGAGCTGTTTTTT. Translating it yields CARSFLQPTGELFF.

About this clonotype itself: A much more abundant neighbour one base away suggests this may be a read error. The chain combines TRBV14 with TRBJ1-4; weak D call: TRBD1 (6 bases). This CDR3 has 13 amino acids. The germline gives CDR1 SGHDN, CDR2 FVKESK. The ends were cut back, 4 bases at V and 8 bases at J, with 11 bases in the middle. The CDR3, as DNA: TGTGCCAGCAGCCGTCTGACAGGCGAAAAACTGTTTTTT. It specifies CASSRLTGEKLFF.

The V gene is TRBV19, the J gene TRBJ1-1; possibly TRBD1 for D (6 bases). The CDR3 has 15 residues. CDR1 and CDR2 (germline): LNHDA, SQIVND (reference sequence). V dropped 8 bases and J dropped 1 base, with 17 bases sitting between them. The chain's CDR3 is CASVARGLANTEAFF. The CDR3 DNA reads as TGTGCCAGTGTCGCAAGGGGGTTAGCGAACACTGAAGCTTTCTTT.